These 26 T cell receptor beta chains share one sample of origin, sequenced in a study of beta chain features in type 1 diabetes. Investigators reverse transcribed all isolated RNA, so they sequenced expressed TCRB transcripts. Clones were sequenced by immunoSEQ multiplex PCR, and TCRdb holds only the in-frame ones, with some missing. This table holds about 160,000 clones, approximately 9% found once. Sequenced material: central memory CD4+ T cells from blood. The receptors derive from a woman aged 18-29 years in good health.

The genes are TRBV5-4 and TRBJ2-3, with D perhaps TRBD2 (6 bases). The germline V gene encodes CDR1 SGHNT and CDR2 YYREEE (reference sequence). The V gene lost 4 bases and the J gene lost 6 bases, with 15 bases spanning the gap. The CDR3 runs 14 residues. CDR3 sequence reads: CASSTLADQDTQYF. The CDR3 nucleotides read TGTGCCAGCAGCACGTTAGCGGATCAGGATACGCAGTATTTT.

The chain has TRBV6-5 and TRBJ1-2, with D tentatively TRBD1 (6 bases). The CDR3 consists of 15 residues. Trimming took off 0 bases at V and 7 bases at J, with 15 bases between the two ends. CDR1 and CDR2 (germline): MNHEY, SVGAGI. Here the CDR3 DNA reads TGTGCCAGCAGTTACTCGAATCGCCAAGGGGGTGGCTACACCTTC. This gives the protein CASSYSNRQGGGYTF.

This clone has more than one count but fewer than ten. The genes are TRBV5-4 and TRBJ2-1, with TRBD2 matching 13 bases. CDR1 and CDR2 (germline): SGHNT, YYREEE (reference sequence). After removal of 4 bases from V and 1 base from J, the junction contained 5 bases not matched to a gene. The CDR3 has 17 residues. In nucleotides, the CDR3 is TGTGCCAGCAGCGCCCGACTAGCGGGAGGTTCCTACAATGAGCAGTTCTTC. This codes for CASSARLAGGSYNEQFF.

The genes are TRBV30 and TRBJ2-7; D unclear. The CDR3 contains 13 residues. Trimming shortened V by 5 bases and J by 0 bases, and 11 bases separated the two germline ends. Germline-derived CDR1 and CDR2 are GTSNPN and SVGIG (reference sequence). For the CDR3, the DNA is TGTGCCTGGGACATTGACGGCTCCTACGAGCAGTACTTC. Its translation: CAWDIDGSYEQYF. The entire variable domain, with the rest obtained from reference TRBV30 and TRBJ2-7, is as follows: SQTIHQWPATLVQPVGSPLSLECTVEGTSNPNLYWYRQAAGRGLQLLFYSVGIGQISSEVPQNLSASRPQDRQFILSSKKLLLSDSGFYLCAWDIDGSYEQYFGPGTRLTVT.

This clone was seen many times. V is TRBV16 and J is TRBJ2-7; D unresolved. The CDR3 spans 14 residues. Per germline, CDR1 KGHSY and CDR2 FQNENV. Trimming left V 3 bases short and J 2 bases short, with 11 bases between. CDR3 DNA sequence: TGTGCCAGCAGCCATTTCCGGGTTGCCTACGAGCAGTACTTC. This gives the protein CASSHFRVAYEQYF.

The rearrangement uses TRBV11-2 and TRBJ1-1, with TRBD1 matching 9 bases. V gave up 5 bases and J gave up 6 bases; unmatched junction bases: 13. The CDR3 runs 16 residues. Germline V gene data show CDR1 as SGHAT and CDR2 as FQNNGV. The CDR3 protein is CASSRFLGQGRAEAFF. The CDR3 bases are TGTGCCAGCAGCAGATTTTTGGGACAGGGAAGAGCTGAAGCTTTCTTT. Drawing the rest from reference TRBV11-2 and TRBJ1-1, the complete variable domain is EAGVAQSPRYKIIEKRQSVAFWCNPISGHATLYWYQQILGQGPKLLIQFQNNGVVDDSQLPKDRFSAERLKGVDSTLKIQPAKLEDSAVYLCASSRFLGQGRAEAFFGQGTRLTVV.

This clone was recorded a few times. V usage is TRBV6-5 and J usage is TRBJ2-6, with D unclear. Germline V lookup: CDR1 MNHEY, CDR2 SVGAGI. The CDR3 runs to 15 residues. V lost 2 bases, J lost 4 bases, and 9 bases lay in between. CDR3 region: CASSYALLGANVLTF. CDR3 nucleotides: TGTGCCAGCAGTTACGCACTGTTGGGGGCCAACGTCCTGACTTTC.

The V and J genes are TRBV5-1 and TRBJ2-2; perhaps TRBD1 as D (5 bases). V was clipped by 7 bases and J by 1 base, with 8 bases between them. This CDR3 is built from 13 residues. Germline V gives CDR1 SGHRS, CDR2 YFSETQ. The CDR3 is CASLTENTGELFF. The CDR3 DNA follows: TGCGCCAGCTTGACAGAGAACACCGGGGAGCTGTTTTTT.

The CDR3 sequence: CAWSVGGGYQPQHF. CDR3 sequence (DNA): TGTGCCTGGAGTGTGGGCGGAGGATATCAGCCCCAGCATTTT. The chain employs TRBV30 and TRBJ1-5; no firm D call. V lost 0 bases and J 5 bases, leaving 11 bases between the germline ends. The CDR3 sequence is 14 residues long. Germline CDR1 is GTSNPN and CDR2 is SVGIG (reference sequence).

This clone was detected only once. CDR3 sequence: CASSPLGGNYGYTF. CDR3 coding DNA: TGCGCCAGCAGCCCCTTGGGAGGAAACTATGGCTACACCTTC. The V call is TRBV5-1, the J call TRBJ1-2; no firm D call. The CDR3 totals 14 residues. The germline gives CDR1 SGHRS, CDR2 YFSETQ. V dropped 4 bases and J dropped 2 bases, with 12 bases sitting between them.

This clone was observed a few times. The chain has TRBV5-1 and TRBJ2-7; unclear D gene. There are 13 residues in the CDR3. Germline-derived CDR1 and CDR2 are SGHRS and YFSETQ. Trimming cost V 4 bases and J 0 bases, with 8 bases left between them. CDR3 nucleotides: TGCGCCAGCAGCCTGGTCGTCTCCTACGAGCAGTACTTC. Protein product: CASSLVVSYEQYF.

The CDR3 sequence: CASSLGGTGGEKLFF. CDR3 in DNA: TGTGCCAGCAGCTTAGGAGGGACAGGGGGTGAAAAACTGTTTTTT. The chain couples TRBV7-6 to TRBJ1-4; the match to TRBD1 covers 11 bases. This CDR3 is 15 amino acids long. The junction had 2 bases not matched to a gene; V was cut back by 1 base and J by 7 bases. Germline assignment: CDR1 SGHVS and CDR2 FNYEAQ.

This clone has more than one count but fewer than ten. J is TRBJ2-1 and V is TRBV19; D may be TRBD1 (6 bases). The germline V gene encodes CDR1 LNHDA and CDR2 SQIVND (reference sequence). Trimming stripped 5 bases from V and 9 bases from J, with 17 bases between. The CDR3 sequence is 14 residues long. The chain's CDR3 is CASSSVGGFGEQFF. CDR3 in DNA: TGTGCCAGTAGTTCAGTAGGGGGATTCGGTGAGCAGTTCTTC.

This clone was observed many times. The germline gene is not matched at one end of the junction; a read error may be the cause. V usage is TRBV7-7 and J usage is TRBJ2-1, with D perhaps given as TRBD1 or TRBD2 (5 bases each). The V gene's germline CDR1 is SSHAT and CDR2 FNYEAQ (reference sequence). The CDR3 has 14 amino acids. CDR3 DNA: TGTGCTAGCAGCTTAGGGGAGATGGGGTATGAGCAGTTCTTC. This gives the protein CASSLGEMGYEQFF.

CDR3 sequence reads: CASGLNRGTRHNEQFF. The DNA of the CDR3 is TGTGCTAGTGGTTTGAATAGGGGGACTAGACACAATGAGCAGTTCTTC. The chain carries TRBV12-5 and TRBJ2-1; TRBD2 agrees at 8 bases. Germline CDR1 is LGHNT and CDR2 is FRNRAP. CDR3 length: 16 residues. V lost 2 bases, J lost 5 bases, and 8 bases stayed unmatched.

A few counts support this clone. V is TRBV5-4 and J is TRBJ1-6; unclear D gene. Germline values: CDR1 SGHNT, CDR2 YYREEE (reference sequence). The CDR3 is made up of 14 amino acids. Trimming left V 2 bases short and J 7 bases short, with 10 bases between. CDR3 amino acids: CASSLDWENSPLHF. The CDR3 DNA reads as TGTGCCAGCAGCTTAGATTGGGAGAATTCACCCCTCCACTTT.

The CDR3 reads CASSLEGRGSYEQYF. The CDR3 nucleotides read TGCGCCAGCAGCTTGGAGGGCAGGGGCTCCTACGAGCAGTACTTC. The V and J genes are TRBV5-1 and TRBJ2-7; weak D call: TRBD1 (6 bases). Trimming pared 0 bases from V and 0 bases from J, leaving 10 bases between. There are 15 residues in the CDR3. Germline CDR1 reads SGHRS; CDR2 reads YFSETQ. Filled out from reference TRBV5-1 and TRBJ2-7, the complete variable domain reads KAGVTQTPRYLIKTRGQQVTLSCSPISGHRSVSWYQQTPGQGLQFLFEYFSETQRNKGNFPGRFSGRQFSNSRSEMNVSTLELGDSALYLCASSLEGRGSYEQYFGPGTRLTVT.

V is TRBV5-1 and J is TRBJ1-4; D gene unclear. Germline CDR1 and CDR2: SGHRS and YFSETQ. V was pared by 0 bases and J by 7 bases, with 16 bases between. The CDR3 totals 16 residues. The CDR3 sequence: CASSLAAGGVGEKLFF. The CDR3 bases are TGCGCCAGCAGCTTGGCCGCGGGAGGCGTTGGTGAAAAACTGTTTTTT.

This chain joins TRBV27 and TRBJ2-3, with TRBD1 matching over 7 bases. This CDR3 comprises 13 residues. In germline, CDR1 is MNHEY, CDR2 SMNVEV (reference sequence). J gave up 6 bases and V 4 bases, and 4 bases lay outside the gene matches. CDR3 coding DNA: TGTGCCAGCAGTTATCAACAGGGGGATACGCAGTATTTT. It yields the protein CASSYQQGDTQYF.

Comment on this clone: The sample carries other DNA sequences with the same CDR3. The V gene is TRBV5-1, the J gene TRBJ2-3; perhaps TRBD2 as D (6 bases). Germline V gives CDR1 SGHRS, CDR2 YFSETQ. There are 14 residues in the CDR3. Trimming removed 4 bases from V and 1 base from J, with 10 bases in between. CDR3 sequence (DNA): TGCGCCAGCAGCCCAGGAGGGGGCACAGATACGCAGTATTTT. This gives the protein CASSPGGGTDTQYF.

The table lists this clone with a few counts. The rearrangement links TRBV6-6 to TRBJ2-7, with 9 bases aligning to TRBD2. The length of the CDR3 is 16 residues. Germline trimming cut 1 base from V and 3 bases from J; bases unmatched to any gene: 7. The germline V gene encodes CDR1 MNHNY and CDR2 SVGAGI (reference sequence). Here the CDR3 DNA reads TGTGCCAGCAGTTACTTAAGGGGGCGGGGGGGCTACGAGCAGTACTTC. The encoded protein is CASSYLRGRGGYEQYF.

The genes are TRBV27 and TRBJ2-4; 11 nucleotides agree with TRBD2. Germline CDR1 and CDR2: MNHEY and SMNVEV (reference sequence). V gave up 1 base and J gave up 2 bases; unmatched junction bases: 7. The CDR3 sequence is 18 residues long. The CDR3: CASSLYSGRARTKNIQYF. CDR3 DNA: TGTGCCAGCAGTTTATATAGCGGGAGGGCTAGGACCAAAAACATTCAGTACTTC.

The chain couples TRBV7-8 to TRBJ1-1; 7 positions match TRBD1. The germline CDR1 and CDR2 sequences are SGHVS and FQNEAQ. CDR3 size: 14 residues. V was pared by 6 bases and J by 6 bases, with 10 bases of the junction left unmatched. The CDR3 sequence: CASRAQGITPEAFF. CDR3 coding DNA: TGTGCCAGCAGGGCACAGGGGATCACTCCTGAAGCTTTCTTT.

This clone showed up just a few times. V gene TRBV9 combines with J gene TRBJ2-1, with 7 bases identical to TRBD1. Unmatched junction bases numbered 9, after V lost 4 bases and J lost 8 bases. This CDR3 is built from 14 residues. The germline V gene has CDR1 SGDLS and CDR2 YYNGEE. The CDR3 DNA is TGTGCCAGCAGCCGACAGGGAATAGGAGATGAGCAGTTCTTC. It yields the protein CASSRQGIGDEQFF. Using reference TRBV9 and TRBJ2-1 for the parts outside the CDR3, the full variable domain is DSGVTQTPKHLITATGQRVTLRCSPRSGDLSVYWYQQSLDQGLQFLIQYYNGEERAKGNILERFSAQQFPDLHSELNLSSLELGDSALYFCASSRQGIGDEQFFGPGTRLTVL.

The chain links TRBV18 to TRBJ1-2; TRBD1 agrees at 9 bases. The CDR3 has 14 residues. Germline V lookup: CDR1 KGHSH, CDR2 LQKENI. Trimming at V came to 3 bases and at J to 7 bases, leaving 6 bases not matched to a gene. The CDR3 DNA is TGTGCCAGCTCACCGGACGGGACAGGGATTGGCTACACCTTC. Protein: CASSPDGTGIGYTF. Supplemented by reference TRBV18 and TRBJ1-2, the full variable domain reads NAGVMQNPRHLVRRRGQEARLRCSPMKGHSHVYWYRQLPEEGLKFMVYLQKENIIDESGMPKERFSAEFPKEGPSILRIQQVVRGDSAAYFCASSPDGTGIGYTFGSGTRLTVV.

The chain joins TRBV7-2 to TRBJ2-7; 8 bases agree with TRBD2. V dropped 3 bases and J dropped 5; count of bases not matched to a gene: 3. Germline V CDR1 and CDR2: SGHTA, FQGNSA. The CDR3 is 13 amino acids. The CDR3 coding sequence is TGTGCCAGCAGCTTGGGTAGCGGGGACGAGCAGTACTTC. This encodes CASSLGSGDEQYF.